This T cell receptor (beta chain) appears in the sequencing data of a study of CD8 T cells in ankylosing spondylitis. Germline assignment: CDR1 DFQATT and CDR2 SNEGSKA (reference sequence). The CDR3 loop spans 13 amino acids. V dropped 3 bases and J dropped 0 bases, with 8 bases sitting between them. In its sample, this clonotype was seen a few times. TCRdb independently ran MiXCR on the 5' RACE reads; one entry per CDR3 protein. The profile shows approximately 350,000 distinct CDR3 sequences, 20% of them singletons. This TCR was sampled from a male donor with ankylosing spondylitis or in good health (not recorded which). The chain is built from TRBV20-1 and TRBJ1-1; D is unresolved. Sequenced input: blood, either unsorted or a sorted T cell fraction (not recorded which). CDR3 amino acids: CSASMVLNTEAFF. In DNA, the CDR3 is TGCAGTGCTAGTATGGTGTTGAACACTGAAGCTTTCTTT.